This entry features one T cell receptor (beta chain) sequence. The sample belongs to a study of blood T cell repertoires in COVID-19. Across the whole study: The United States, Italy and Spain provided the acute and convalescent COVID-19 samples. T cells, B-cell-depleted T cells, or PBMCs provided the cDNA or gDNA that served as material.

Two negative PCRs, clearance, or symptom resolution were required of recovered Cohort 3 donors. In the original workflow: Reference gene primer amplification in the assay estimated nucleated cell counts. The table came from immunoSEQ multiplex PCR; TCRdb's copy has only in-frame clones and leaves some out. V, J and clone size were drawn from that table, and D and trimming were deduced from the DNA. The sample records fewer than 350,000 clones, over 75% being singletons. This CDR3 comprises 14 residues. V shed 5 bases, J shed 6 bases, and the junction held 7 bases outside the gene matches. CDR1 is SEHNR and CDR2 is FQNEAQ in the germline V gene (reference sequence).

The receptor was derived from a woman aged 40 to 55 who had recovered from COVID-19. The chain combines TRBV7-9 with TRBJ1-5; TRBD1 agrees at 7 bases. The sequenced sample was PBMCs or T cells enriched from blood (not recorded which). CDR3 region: CASSPVTGVQPQHF. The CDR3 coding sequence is TGTGCCAGCAGCCCCGTCACAGGGGTTCAGCCCCAGCATTTT.